The clone carrying this TCR beta chain was found a few times. Its antigen is currently unknown. Trimming at V came to 6 bases and at J to 4 bases, leaving 13 bases not matched to a gene. The CDR3 loop spans 19 amino acids. Germline V gives CDR1 SGHAT, CDR2 FQDESV (reference sequence). The data originate from a study of identical twins. TCRdb used MiXCR to reprocess the 5' RACE reads, holding one entry per CDR3 protein. The table lists about 690,000 distinct CDR3 sequences, 5.5% to 6.5% of them singletons. Points from the study as a whole: Researchers reported weaker excess twin sharing in beta out-of-frame sequences. Donors were not followed over many years; analysis was cross-sectional.

The clonotype originates from a young man in good health. The J gene is TRBJ2-1, the V gene TRBV11-1, with 15 bases that match TRBD2. Material for sequencing was naive T cells sorted from blood. CDR3: CASSGAIGTSGRIYNEQFF. The CDR3 region has the DNA TGTGCCAGCAGTGGTGCCATAGGGACTAGCGGGAGGATTTACAATGAGCAGTTCTTC.